The present entry profiles one TCR beta chain with its context. This entry belongs to a study of blood T cell repertoires in COVID-19. Study as a whole: Sites across the United States, Italy and Spain contributed samples from acute and convalescent COVID-19.

The CDR3 is 14 residues long. The germline CDR1 and CDR2 sequences are SGHNT and YYREEE (reference sequence). V lost 1 base to trimming and J lost 8 bases; unmatched junction nucleotides: 4. Authors' methods: Using reference gene primer amplification, nucleated cell counts were estimated. Here immunoSEQ multiplex PCR was the method, and the copy in TCRdb shows in-frame clones only, minus some. V and J calls and clone size are those listed in that table; D and trimming were worked out from the DNA. The sample yields 50,000 to 65,000 clones, around 89% seen once. This clonotype was obtained from a human donor in a cohort sampled during active COVID-19. Sequenced input: peripheral blood. The chain has TRBV5-4 and TRBJ2-5; TRBD2 matches 11 bases. The CDR3 sequence is CASSLWGTSGTQYF. The DNA of the CDR3 is TGTGCCAGCAGCTTGTGGGGGACTAGCGGCACCCAGTACTTC.